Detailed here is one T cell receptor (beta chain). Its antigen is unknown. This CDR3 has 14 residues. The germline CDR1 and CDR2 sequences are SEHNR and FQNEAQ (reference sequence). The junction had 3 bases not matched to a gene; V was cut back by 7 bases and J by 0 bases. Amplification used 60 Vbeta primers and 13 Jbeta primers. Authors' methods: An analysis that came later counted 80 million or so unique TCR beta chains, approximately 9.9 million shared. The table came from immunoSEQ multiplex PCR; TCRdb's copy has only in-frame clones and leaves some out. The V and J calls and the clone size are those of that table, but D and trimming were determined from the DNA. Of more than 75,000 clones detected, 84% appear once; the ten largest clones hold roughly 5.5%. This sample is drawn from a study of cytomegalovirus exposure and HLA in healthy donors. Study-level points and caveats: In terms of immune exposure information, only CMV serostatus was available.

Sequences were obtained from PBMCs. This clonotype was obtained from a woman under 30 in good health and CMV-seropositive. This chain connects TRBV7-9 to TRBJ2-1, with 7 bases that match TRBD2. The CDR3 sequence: CASTGGISYNEQFF. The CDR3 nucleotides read TGTGCCAGCACCGGGGGGATCTCCTACAATGAGCAGTTCTTC.